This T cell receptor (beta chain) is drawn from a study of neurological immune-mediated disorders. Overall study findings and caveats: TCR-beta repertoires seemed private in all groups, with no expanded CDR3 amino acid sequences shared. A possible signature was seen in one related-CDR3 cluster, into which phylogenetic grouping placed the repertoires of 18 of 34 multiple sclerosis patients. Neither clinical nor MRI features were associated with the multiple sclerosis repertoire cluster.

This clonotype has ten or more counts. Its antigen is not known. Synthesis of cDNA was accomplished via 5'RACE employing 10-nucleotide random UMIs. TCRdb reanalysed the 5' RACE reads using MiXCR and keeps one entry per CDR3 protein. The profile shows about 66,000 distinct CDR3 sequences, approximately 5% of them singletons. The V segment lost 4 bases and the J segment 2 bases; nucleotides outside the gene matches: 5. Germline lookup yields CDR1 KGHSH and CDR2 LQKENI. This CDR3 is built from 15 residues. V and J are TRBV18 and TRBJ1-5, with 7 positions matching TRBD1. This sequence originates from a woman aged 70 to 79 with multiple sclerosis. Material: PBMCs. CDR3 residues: CASSQGAPGNQPQHF. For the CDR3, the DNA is TGTGCCAGCTCACAGGGGGCGCCGGGCAATCAGCCCCAGCATTTT.